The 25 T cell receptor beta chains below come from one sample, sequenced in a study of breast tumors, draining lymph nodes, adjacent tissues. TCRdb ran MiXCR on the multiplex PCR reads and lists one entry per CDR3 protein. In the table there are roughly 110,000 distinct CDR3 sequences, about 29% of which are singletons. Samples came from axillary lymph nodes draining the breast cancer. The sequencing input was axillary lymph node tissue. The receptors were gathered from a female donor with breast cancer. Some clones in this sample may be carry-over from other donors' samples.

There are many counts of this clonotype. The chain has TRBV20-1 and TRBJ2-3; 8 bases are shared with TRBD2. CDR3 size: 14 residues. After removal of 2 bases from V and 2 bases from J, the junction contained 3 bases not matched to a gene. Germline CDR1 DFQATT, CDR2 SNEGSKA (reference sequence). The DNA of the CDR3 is TGCAGTGCTAGAAGCGGGGGAGTCACAGATACGCAGTATTTT. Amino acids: CSARSGGVTDTQYF.

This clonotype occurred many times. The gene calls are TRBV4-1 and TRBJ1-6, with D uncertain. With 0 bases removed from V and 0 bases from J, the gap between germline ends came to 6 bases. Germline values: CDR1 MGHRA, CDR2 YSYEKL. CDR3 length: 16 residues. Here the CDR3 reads CASSQETSSYNSPLHF. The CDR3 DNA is TGCGCCAGCAGCCAAGAGACGAGCTCCTATAATTCACCCCTCCACTTT.

The CDR3 loop is CASSRYSGTGLSSGANVLTF. The CDR3 bases are TGTGCCAGCAGTCGTTATTCCGGAACAGGGCTGTCCTCTGGGGCCAACGTCCTGACTTTC. The chain couples TRBV2 to TRBJ2-6; a weak D match, TRBD1 (6 bases). The CDR3 covers 20 residues. Germline CDR1 SNHLY, CDR2 FYNNEI. Deletions cut 5 bases from V and 0 bases from J, with 23 bases between.

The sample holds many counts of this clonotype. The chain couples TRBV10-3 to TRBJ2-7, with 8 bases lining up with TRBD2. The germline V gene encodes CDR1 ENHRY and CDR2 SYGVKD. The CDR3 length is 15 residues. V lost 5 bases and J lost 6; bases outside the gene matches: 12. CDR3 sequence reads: CAISKRTSLISEQYF. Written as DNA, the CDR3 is TGTGCCATCAGTAAAAGGACTAGCCTCATCTCCGAGCAGTACTTC.

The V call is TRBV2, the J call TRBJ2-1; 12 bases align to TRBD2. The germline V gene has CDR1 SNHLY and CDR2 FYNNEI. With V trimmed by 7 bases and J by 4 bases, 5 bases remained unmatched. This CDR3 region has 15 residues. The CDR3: CASTSGRAAYNEQFF. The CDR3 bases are TGTGCCAGCACTAGCGGGAGGGCCGCTTACAATGAGCAGTTCTTC.

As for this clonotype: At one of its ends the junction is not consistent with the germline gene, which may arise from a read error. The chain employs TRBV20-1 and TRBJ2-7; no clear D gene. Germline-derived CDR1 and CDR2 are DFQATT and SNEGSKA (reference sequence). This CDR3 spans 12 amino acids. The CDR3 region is CSAGAASYEPYF. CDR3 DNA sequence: TGCAGTGCTGGCGCGGCTTCCTACGAGCCGTACTTC.

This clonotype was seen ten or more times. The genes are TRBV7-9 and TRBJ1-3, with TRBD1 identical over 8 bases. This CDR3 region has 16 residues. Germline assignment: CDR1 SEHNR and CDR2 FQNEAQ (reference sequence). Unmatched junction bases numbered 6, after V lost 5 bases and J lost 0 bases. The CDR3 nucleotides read TGTGCCAGCAGCCATCAGGGGGCTCGCTCTGGAAACACCATATATTTT. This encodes CASSHQGARSGNTIYF. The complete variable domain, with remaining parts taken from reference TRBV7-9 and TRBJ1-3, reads DTGVSQNPRHKITKRGQNVTFRCDPISEHNRLYWYRQTLGQGPEFLTYFQNEAQLEKSRLLSDRFSAERPKGSFSTLEIQRTEQGDSAMYLCASSHQGARSGNTIYFGEGSWLTVV.

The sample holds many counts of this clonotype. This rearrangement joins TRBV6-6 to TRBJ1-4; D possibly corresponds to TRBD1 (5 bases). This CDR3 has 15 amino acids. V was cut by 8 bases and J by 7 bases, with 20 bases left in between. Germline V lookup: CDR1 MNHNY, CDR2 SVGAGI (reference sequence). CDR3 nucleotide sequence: TGTGCCAGCGGCCGGTGGGTAGGGGCTAGTGAAAAACTGTTTTTT. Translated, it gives CASGRWVGASEKLFF.

This chain's CDR3 is CASSSPGHASNQPQHF. CDR3 DNA: TGTGCCAGCAGCTCCCCGGGACATGCAAGCAATCAGCCCCAGCATTTT. The V and J genes are TRBV7-2 and TRBJ1-5, with D possibly matching TRBD1 (6 bases). The CDR3 is 16 amino acids. Germline CDR1 reads SGHTA; CDR2 reads FQGNSA. V was pared by 4 bases and J by 1 base, with 14 bases between.

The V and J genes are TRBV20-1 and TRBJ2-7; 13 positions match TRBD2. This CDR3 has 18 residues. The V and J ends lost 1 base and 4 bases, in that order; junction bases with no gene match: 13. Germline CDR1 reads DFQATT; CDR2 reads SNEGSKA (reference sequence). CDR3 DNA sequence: TGCAGTGCTAGAGTCGGGACTAGCGGGGCGGCCGCGGGGTACGAGCAGTACTTC. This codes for CSARVGTSGAAAGYEQYF.

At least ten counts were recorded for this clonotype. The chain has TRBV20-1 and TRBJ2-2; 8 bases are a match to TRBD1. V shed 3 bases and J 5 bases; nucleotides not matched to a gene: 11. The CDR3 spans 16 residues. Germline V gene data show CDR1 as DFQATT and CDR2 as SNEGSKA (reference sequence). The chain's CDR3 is CSARRQGSLGTGELFF. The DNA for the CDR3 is TGCAGTGCTAGGAGACAGGGGTCCCTTGGGACCGGGGAGCTGTTTTTT.

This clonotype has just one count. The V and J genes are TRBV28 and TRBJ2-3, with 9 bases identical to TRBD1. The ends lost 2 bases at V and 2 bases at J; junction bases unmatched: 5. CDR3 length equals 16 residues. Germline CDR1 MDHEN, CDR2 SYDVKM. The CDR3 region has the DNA TGTGCCAGCAGTTTAATGGGGACAGGGCACACAGATACGCAGTATTTT. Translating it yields CASSLMGTGHTDTQYF.

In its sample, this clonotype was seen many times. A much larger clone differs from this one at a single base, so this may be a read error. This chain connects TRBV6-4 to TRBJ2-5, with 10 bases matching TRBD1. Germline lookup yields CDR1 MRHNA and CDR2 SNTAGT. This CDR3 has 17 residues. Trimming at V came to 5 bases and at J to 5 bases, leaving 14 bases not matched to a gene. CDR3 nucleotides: TGTGCCAGCAGTCAAAACACTACGGACAGGGGGATTGAGACCCAGTACTTC. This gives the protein CASSQNTTDRGIETQYF.

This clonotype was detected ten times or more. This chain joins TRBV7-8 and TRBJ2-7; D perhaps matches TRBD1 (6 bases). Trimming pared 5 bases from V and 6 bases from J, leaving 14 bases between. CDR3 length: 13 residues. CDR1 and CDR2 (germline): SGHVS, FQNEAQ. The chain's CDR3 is CASSPREQGEQYF. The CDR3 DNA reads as TGTGCCAGCAGCCCCCGGGAACAGGGCGAGCAGTACTTC. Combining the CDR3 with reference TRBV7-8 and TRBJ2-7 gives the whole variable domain GAGVSQSPRYKVAKRGQDVALRCDPISGHVSLFWYQQALGQGPEFLTYFQNEAQLDKSGLPSDRFFAERPEGSVSTLKIQRTQQEDSAVYLCASSPREQGEQYFGPGTRLTVT.

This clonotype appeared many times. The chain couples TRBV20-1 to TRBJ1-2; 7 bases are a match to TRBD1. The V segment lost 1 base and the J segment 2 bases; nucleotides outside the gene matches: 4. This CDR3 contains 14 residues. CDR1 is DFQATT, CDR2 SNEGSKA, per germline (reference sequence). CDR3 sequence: CSARATDRNYGYTF. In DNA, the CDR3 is TGCAGTGCTAGAGCGACGGACAGGAACTATGGCTACACCTTC.

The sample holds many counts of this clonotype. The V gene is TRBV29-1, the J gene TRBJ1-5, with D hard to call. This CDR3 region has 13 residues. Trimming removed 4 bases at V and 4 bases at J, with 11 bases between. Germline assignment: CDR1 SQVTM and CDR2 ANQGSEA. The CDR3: CSVGQSQNQPQHF. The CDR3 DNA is TGCAGCGTTGGGCAGTCACAGAATCAGCCCCAGCATTTT.

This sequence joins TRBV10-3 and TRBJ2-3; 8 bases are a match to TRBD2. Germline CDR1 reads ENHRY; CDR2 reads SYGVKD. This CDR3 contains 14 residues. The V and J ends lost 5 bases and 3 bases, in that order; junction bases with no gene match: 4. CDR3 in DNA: TGTGCCATCAGTTGGAGCGGGAGTACAGATACGCAGTATTTT. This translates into CAISWSGSTDTQYF.

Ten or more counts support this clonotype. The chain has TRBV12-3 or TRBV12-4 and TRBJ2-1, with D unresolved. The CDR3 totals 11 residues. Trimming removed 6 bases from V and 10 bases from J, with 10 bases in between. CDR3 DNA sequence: TGTGCCAGCAGCCGACTCCTCGAGCAGTTCTTC. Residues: CASSRLLEQFF.

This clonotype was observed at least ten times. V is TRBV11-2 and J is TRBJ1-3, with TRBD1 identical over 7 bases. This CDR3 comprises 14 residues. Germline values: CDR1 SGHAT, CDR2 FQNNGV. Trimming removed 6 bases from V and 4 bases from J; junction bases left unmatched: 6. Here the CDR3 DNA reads TGTGCCAGCAGGACTACAGGGGACGGAAACACCATATATTTT. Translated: CASRTTGDGNTIYF. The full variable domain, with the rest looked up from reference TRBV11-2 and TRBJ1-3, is EAGVAQSPRYKIIEKRQSVAFWCNPISGHATLYWYQQILGQGPKLLIQFQNNGVVDDSQLPKDRFSAERLKGVDSTLKIQPAKLEDSAVYLCASRTTGDGNTIYFGEGSWLTVV.

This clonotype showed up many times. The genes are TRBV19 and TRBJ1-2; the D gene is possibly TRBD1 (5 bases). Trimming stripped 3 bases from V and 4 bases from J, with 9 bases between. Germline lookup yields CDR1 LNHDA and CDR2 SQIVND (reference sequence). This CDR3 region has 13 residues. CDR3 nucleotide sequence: TGTGCCAGTAGTATGGGGCAGAGCTATGGCTACACCTTC. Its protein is CASSMGQSYGYTF.

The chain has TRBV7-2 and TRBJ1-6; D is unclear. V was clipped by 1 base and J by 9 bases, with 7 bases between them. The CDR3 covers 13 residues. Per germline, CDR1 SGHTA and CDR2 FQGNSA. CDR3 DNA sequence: TGTGCCAGCAGCTTAGGCATAGGTTCACCCCTCCACTTT. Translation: CASSLGIGSPLHF.

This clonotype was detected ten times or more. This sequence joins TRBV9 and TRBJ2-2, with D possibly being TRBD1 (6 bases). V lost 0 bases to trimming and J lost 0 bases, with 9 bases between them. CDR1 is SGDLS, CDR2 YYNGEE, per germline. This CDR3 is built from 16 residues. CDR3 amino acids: CASSVVPGANTGELFF. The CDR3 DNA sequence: TGTGCCAGCAGCGTAGTTCCAGGGGCGAACACCGGGGAGCTGTTTTTT.

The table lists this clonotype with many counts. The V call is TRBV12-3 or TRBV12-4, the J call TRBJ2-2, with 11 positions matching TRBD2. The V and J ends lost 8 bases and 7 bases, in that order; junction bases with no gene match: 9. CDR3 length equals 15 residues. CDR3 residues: CASLASGGLSGELFF. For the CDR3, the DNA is TGTGCCAGCCTGGCTAGCGGGGGGCTCAGCGGGGAGCTGTTTTTT.

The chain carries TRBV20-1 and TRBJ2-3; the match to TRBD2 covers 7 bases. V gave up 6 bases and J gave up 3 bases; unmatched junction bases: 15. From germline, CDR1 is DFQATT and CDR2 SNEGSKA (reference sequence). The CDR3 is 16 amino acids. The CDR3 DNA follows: TGCAGTGCGACCCTATCTAGCGGACTAGTGACAGATACGCAGTATTTT. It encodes CSATLSSGLVTDTQYF.

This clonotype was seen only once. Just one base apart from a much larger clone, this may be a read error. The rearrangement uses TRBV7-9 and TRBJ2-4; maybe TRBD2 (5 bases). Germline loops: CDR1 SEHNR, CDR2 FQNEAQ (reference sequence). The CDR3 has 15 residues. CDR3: CASSLAGSRGNIQHF. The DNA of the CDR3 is TGTGCCAGCAGCTTAGCCGGATCACGAGGGAACATTCAGCACTTC.